This T cell receptor (beta chain) stems from a study of chemoradiotherapy in HPV16-positive cancers. Study information: Two HPV16-positive patients' cells yielded candidate HPV-specific clones and common motifs. Study-wide results and caveats: Functional assays defining HPV-specific T cells used only two HPV16-positive patients. Candidate HPV-specific clones and E7-related TCR motifs grew in tumor during treatment.

The method was immunoSEQ multiplex PCR; TCRdb's version includes in-frame clones alone and lacks a portion of them. The repertoire holds about 10,000 clones, with roughly 88% as singletons. The V end lost 0 bases, the J end lost 6 bases, and 12 bases lay between the germline ends. Germline-derived CDR1 and CDR2 are SGHRS and YFSETQ. The CDR3 runs 14 residues. Repertoires were sampled repeatedly during chemoradiotherapy. Points on this clone: Its target is not known.

The sample was blood, taken from a patient who underwent chemoradiotherapy. This rearrangement joins TRBV5-1 to TRBJ1-2; D is possibly TRBD1 (6 bases). The sequence derives from a human donor with HPV-associated anogenital cancer. The chain's CDR3 is CASSLVRPGDGYTF. CDR3 sequence (DNA): TGCGCCAGCAGCTTGGTACGGCCAGGGGATGGCTACACCTTC.